Reported below is one TCR beta chain. Its specificity is not known. This record comes from a study of vaccination and CD4 T cells after COVID-19. At the level of the study: Every participant had a vaccine, which was either BNT162b2 or mRNA-1273, given in two doses. Cells were stimulated with overlapping spike peptide pools from SARS-CoV-2, HCoV-NL63, HCoV-OC43 and HCoV-229E.

Documented time point: late sampling 161 to 241 days after vaccination in a few convalescent patients. Treatment in this sample: approximately 9-day PBMC culture with coronavirus spike peptide pools or control peptides (ViraFEST assay). Sequencing of the DNA from cultured CD4+ T cells was carried out with the Oncomine TCR Beta short-read assay. TCRdb called the PCR reads again in MiXCR, with one record for every CDR3 protein. The sample shows 15,000 or so distinct CDR3 sequences, under 60% of them seen only once. The sequences come from CD4+ T cells from blood, cultured in vitro, collected about 7 months after SARS-CoV-2 vaccination. The receptor's source is a human donor who had recovered from COVID-19.

CDR3 residues: CASSQDLAESSYNEQYF. CDR3 DNA: TGTGCCAGCAGCCAGGACTTAGCGGAGAGCTCCTACAATGAGCAGTACTTC. V gene TRBV4-2 combines with J gene TRBJ2-7; D might be TRBD2 (6 bases). The CDR3 covers 17 residues. From germline, CDR1 is LGHNA and CDR2 YNFKEQ. Deletions cut 3 bases from V and 7 bases from J, with 25 bases between.